This section outlines one T cell receptor beta chain sequence together with its context. Its antigen is unknown. The sample belongs to a study of human thymus T cells. Findings and caveats of the study: There appeared to be biased usage of V and J genes in thymic and blood repertoires.

V dropped 5 bases and J dropped 3; count of bases not matched to a gene: 14. CDR3 length: 20 residues. The germline V gene has CDR1 LNHNV and CDR2 YYDKDF (reference sequence). Resections removed during corrective heart surgery provided the thymus tissue used. Samples came from healthy Finnish infants during open corrective cardiac surgery. Sequencing was performed with immunoSEQ multiplex PCR; in TCRdb, only in-frame clones are kept and a portion is missing. This table has 120,000 or so clones, about 94% appearing once. The chain couples TRBV15 to TRBJ2-2; 14 bases map to TRBD2. This receptor was identified in a boy under two years old with a congenital heart defect but otherwise immunologically healthy. Material: thymus tissue. The CDR3 reads CATSGLGLAGDARYTGELFF. The CDR3 bases are TGTGCCACCAGCGGATTGGGACTAGCGGGGGATGCTAGGTACACCGGGGAGCTGTTTTTT.